This T cell receptor beta chain was sequenced in a study of regulatory T cells in long-lasting Graves disease. The study's findings and limits: Persistent disease preferred TRBV28, TRBJ1-2 and TRBJ2-5.

Time point defined: newly diagnosed GD, antithyroid drugs for less than 3 months. RNA from PBMCs was the source of the TCR library. Roughly 10-milliliter peripheral blood samples went into EDTA tubes. This clonotype was picked up many times. Its specificity is not known. The TCR beta library used iRepertoire HTBI primers with Arm-PCR amplification of CDR3. TCRdb reprocessed the multiplex PCR reads via MiXCR and lists one record per CDR3 protein. In the table there are about 610,000 distinct CDR3 sequences, roughly 15% of which are singletons. The CDR3 is made up of 14 amino acids. Germline CDR1 reads MNHEY; CDR2 reads SMNVEV (reference sequence). J lost 8 bases, V lost 6 bases, and 10 bases had no gene match. The data also belong to a second study, concerning T cells in Graves' hyperthyroidism and ophthalmopathy. As that report states: TCR CDR3 underwent first-round RT-PCR with the HTBI primer set.

This sample comprised peripheral blood mononuclear cells (PBMCs), obtained at new diagnosis, from a patient treated with antithyroid drugs. The chain is built from TRBV27 and TRBJ2-3, with TRBD2 identical over 8 bases. The source is a man aged 18 to 35 with Graves disease. CDR3 in DNA: TGTGCCAGCAGCGTAGAAAGCGGGAGTGTTACGCAGTATTTT. Its translation: CASSVESGSVTQYF.